Each of the 19 T cell receptor beta chains below was sequenced from the same sample in a study of T-cell reconstitution after alpha-beta-depleted transplantation in children. Unique molecular identifiers were used in preparing the TCRbeta library. In TCRdb, the PCR reads were re-called with MiXCR into one record per CDR3 protein. This table holds about 600,000 distinct CDR3 sequences, roughly 10% found once. Specimen: PBMCs from the stem cell graft donor, collected from the stem cell graft. The receptors stem from a human donor who donated a stem cell graft to a child with acute myeloid leukemia.

The rearrangement links TRBV20-1 to TRBJ2-4, with a tentative D call TRBD1 (6 bases). Germline V gene lookup returns CDR1 DFQATT and CDR2 SNEGSKA (reference sequence). V was cut by 6 bases and J by 2 bases, with 14 bases left in between. The CDR3 has 14 amino acids. CDR3 DNA: TGCAGTGCCCTAAAACAGGGCCCCAAAAACATTCAGTACTTC. It is translated as CSALKQGPKNIQYF.

This clonotype was detected only a few times. J is TRBJ1-6 and V is TRBV20-1, with no clear D. Trimming took off 0 bases at V and 0 bases at J, with 12 bases between the two ends. This CDR3 contains 17 residues. The germline V gene has CDR1 DFQATT and CDR2 SNEGSKA (reference sequence). CDR3 residues: CSARDADKSSYNSPLHF. The CDR3 DNA reads as TGCAGTGCTAGAGATGCTGATAAAAGCTCCTATAATTCACCCCTCCACTTT.

This clonotype was seen ten or more times. This chain joins TRBV28 and TRBJ2-3, with TRBD2 matching over 8 bases. This CDR3 has 14 amino acids. The V gene's germline CDR1 is MDHEN and CDR2 SYDVKM. V lost 3 bases and J lost 5; bases outside the gene matches: 4. CDR3: CASSLRGRIDTQYF. The CDR3, as DNA: TGTGCCAGCAGTTTGCGCGGGAGGATAGATACGCAGTATTTT.

The chain uses TRBV27 and TRBJ1-3, with TRBD1 as a possible D gene (6 bases). The length of the CDR3 is 16 residues. In germline, CDR1 is MNHEY, CDR2 SMNVEV (reference sequence). Trimming removed 6 bases at V and 1 base at J, with 16 bases between. The CDR3 DNA is TGTGCCAGCAGAAGGGAGGGGGGACCATCTGGAAACACCATATATTTT. This encodes CASRREGGPSGNTIYF.

Concerning this clonotype: Since a much larger clone is just one base distant, this may be a read error. The CDR3 ends on some other residue instead of the conserved phenylalanine or tryptophan, so this is likely a read error. This chain links TRBV20-1 with TRBJ1-1; perhaps TRBD1 as D (5 bases). Per germline, CDR1 DFQATT and CDR2 SNEGSKA (reference sequence). This CDR3 region has 15 residues. Deletions cut 0 bases from V and 1 base from J, with 12 bases between. CDR3 residues: CSARDEGRANTEAFV. The CDR3 nucleotides are TGCAGTGCTAGAGATGAGGGCAGGGCGAACACTGAAGCTTTCGTT.

The table lists this clonotype with many counts. This chain uses TRBV6-5 with TRBJ2-7; D unclear. Germline lookup yields CDR1 MNHEY and CDR2 SVGAGI. This CDR3 has 14 residues. V was cut by 6 bases and J by 3 bases, with 15 bases left in between. The CDR3 here is CASSRRPSGYEQYF. The CDR3 bases are TGTGCCAGCAGCCGAAGACCCTCCGGCTACGAGCAGTACTTC.

At least ten counts were recorded for this clonotype. CDR3 sequence (DNA): TGTGCCAGCAGCCTCCAGGGTATGCCCTACAATGAGCAGTTCTTC. Its translation: CASSLQGMPYNEQFF. This sequence joins TRBV7-2 and TRBJ2-1; the D gene is possibly TRBD1 (5 bases). Trimming shortened V by 5 bases and J by 2 bases, and 13 bases separated the two germline ends. CDR3 length: 15 amino acids. Germline CDR1 SGHTA, CDR2 FQGNSA.

This clonotype was observed once. This sequence joins TRBV20-1 and TRBJ1-1; TRBD1 matches at 7 bases. Germline CDR1 DFQATT, CDR2 SNEGSKA (reference sequence). V lost 1 base and J lost 4; bases outside the gene matches: 12. The CDR3 spans 16 residues. Here the CDR3 DNA reads TGCAGTGCTAGAGGCACACAGGGGCGCGGGCTCACTGAAGCTTTCTTT. As protein: CSARGTQGRGLTEAFF.

This chain joins TRBV5-1 and TRBJ2-3, with 15 nucleotides matching TRBD2. With 3 bases clipped from V and 3 bases from J, the junction kept 5 bases outside the gene matches. Germline assignment: CDR1 SGHRS and CDR2 YFSETQ. The CDR3 sequence is 17 residues long. The CDR3 region has the DNA TGCGCCAGCAGCTCGGGACTAGCGGGGGGAACGACAGATACGCAGTATTTT. It encodes CASSSGLAGGTTDTQYF.

This clonotype was seen more than once but under ten times. The chain recombines TRBV29-1 with TRBJ2-7, with D hard to call. The ends were cut back, 4 bases at V and 4 bases at J, with 14 bases in the middle. CDR1 is SQVTM and CDR2 is ANQGSEA in the germline V gene. This CDR3 contains 13 residues. CDR3 residues: CSVGPLGGYEQYF. As DNA, the CDR3 is TGCAGCGTTGGGCCTTTGGGCGGATACGAGCAGTACTTC.

Details on this clonotype: A much larger clonotype is one base distant, so this may be a read error. V is TRBV15 and J is TRBJ1-5; TRBD1 is a possible D gene (5 bases). V was clipped by 0 bases and J by 10 bases, with 16 bases between them. The CDR3 has 15 residues. Germline CDR1 and CDR2: LNHNV and YYDKDF (reference sequence). The CDR3, as DNA: TGTGCCACCAGCAGAGATACGGGGGAGTGGCATCCCCAGCATTTT. As protein: CATSRDTGEWHPQHF.

This clonotype was seen a single time. The chain recombines TRBV12-3 or TRBV12-4 with TRBJ1-5; weak D call: TRBD1 (5 bases). The CDR3 loop spans 13 amino acids. Trimming shortened V by 7 bases and J by 6 bases, and 13 bases separated the two germline ends. This CDR3 reads CASTLRDGQPQHF. For the CDR3, the DNA is TGTGCCAGCACCCTCAGGGACGGTCAGCCCCAGCATTTT.

This clonotype was counted at least ten times. The chain combines TRBV5-1 with TRBJ2-1; 10 bases align to TRBD2. V lost 5 bases and J lost 5; bases outside the gene matches: 7. Looked up from germline, CDR1 is SGHRS and CDR2 is YFSETQ. The CDR3 totals 15 residues. CDR3 in DNA: TGCGCCAGCAGACCTCTAGCGGGAGCCAACAATGAGCAGTTCTTC. It translates to CASRPLAGANNEQFF.

This clonotype appeared many times. This chain links TRBV27 with TRBJ2-2; TRBD1 might be the D (6 bases). The V end was cut by 6 bases, the J end by 3 bases, with 11 bases between. Germline V gene sequence: CDR1 MNHEY, CDR2 SMNVEV (reference sequence). This CDR3 contains 14 residues. CDR3 loop: CASSQGPYTGELFF. CDR3 nucleotides: TGTGCCAGCAGCCAGGGGCCTTACACCGGGGAGCTGTTTTTT.

In its sample, this clonotype was seen a few times. The rearrangement links TRBV6-5 to TRBJ2-1; D is ambiguous. V dropped 0 bases and J dropped 8 bases, with 11 bases sitting between them. Germline V gene sequence: CDR1 MNHEY, CDR2 SVGAGI. The CDR3 extends over 14 amino acids. In DNA form, the CDR3 reads TGTGCCAGCAGTTACTCGGTCCTCCAGGATGAGCAGTTCTTC. Protein: CASSYSVLQDEQFF.

This clonotype has just a few counts. The chain recombines TRBV12-3 or TRBV12-4 with TRBJ2-7; D gene ambiguous. Trimming took off 6 bases at V and 2 bases at J, with 14 bases between the two ends. The CDR3 is 14 residues long. CDR3 protein: CASSLTLDPYEQYF. For the CDR3, the DNA is TGTGCCAGCAGCCTAACCCTGGACCCCTACGAGCAGTACTTC.

This chain links TRBV6-2 or TRBV6-3 with TRBJ2-1; unclear D gene. V was shortened by 1 base and J by 6 bases, with 13 bases between the two germline ends. Germline CDR1 is MNHEY and CDR2 is SVGEGT. The CDR3 is made up of 15 amino acids. The DNA for the CDR3 is TGTGCCAGCAGTTACTTTCAGGAACAATCCAATGAGCAGTTCTTC. It encodes CASSYFQEQSNEQFF.

This clonotype was seen more than once but under ten times. The chain combines TRBV3-1 with TRBJ1-1; 8 nucleotides match TRBD1. The V gene's germline CDR1 is LGHDT and CDR2 YNNKEL (reference sequence). The CDR3 runs 14 residues. With 2 bases clipped from V and 4 bases from J, the junction kept 3 bases outside the gene matches. CDR3 DNA: TGTGCCAGCAGCCAAATTCAGGGGGCCACTGAAGCTTTCTTT. It codes for CASSQIQGATEAFF.

This clonotype was found once. V and J are TRBV20-1 and TRBJ1-1, with TRBD1 identical over 8 bases. Germline CDR1 is DFQATT and CDR2 is SNEGSKA (reference sequence). The V segment lost 6 bases and the J segment 5 bases; nucleotides outside the gene matches: 8. This CDR3 region has 13 residues. The CDR3 coding sequence is TGCAGTGCCCCGGGCCGGACAGGGACTGAAGCTTTCTTT. Protein product: CSAPGRTGTEAFF.